The present entry profiles one T cell receptor (beta chain) with its context. The data are from a study of cytomegalovirus exposure and HLA in healthy donors. Trimming left V 1 base short and J 4 bases short, with 8 bases between. CDR3 length equals 13 residues. Germline V gene data show CDR1 as SEHNR and CDR2 as FQNEAQ (reference sequence). 60 Vbeta and 13 Jbeta primers were used in PCR. Method: immunoSEQ multiplex PCR; TCRdb's copy keeps in-frame clones and lacks some. The table records about 120,000 clones, approximately 72% of them present only once. The receptor comes from a man between 60 and 75 years old in good health and CMV-seropositive. The gene calls are TRBV7-9 and TRBJ2-7; tentative D call: TRBD1 (5 bases). Sequencing input: PBMCs. The CDR3 sequence is CASSLGPGYEQYF. The CDR3 coding sequence is TGTGCCAGCAGCTTAGGTCCAGGGTACGAGCAGTACTTC.